This T cell receptor (beta chain) derives from a study of PD-1 blockade in classical Hodgkin lymphoma. Points from the study as a whole: CD4+ TCR diversity, unlike CD8+, rose significantly by C4D1.

The germline V gene has CDR1 MNHEY and CDR2 SMNVEV (reference sequence). This CDR3 is 15 amino acids long. V lost 3 bases, J lost 5 bases, and 16 bases lay in between. Concerning this clone: As yet, its antigen is unknown.

Measured with immunoSEQ multiplex PCR; TCRdb has only the in-frame clones, and not every one. Here the sample spans roughly 150,000 clones, just under 80% being singletons. All trial patients relapsed after autologous stem cell transplantation. The sample consisted of peripheral blood mononuclear cells (PBMCs), taken before the second cycle of nivolumab. This sequence joins TRBV27 and TRBJ1-1; TRBD1 might be the D (5 bases). This receptor was obtained from a human donor with classical Hodgkin lymphoma. The CDR3: CASSFDSVGMTEAFF. CDR3 sequence (DNA): TGTGCCAGCAGTTTTGACAGTGTAGGGATGACTGAAGCTTTCTTT.